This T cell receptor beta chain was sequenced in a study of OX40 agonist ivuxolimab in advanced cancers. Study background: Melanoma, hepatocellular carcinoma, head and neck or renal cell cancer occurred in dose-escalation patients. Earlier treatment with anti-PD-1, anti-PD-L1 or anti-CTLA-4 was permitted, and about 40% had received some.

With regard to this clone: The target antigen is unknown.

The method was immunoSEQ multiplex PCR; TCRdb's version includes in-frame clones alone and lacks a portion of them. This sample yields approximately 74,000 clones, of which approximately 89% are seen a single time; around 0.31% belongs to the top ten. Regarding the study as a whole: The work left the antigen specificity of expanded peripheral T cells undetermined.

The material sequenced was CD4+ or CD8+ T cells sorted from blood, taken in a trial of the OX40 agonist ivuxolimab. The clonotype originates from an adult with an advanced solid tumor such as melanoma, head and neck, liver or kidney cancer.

CDR3 sequence: CASSSPGAINEKLFF. In DNA form, the CDR3 reads TGTGCCAGCAGCTCACCAGGGGCGATTAATGAAAAACTGTTTTTT. The chain recombines TRBV11-2 with TRBJ1-4; maybe TRBD1 (6 bases). Germline V CDR1 and CDR2: SGHAT, FQNNGV. There are 15 residues in the CDR3. With 4 bases removed from V and 4 bases from J, the gap between germline ends came to 13 bases.